The rows below give T cell receptor beta chains drawn from one sample of a study of cytomegalovirus exposure and HLA in healthy donors. Some clones are missing from TCRdb's copy, which holds only in-frame ones; the method was immunoSEQ multiplex PCR. Of roughly 230,000 clones in the sample, around 90% were seen once. The sample consisted of PBMCs. These receptors came from a girl aged 2-10 years in good health and CMV-seronegative. CDR3s include the opening cysteine and the closing phenylalanine or tryptophan.

V,J,CDR3
TRBV7-9,TRBJ2-3,CASSLWAGGPTDTQYF
TRBV7-2,TRBJ2-3,CASSPFPPGTSGTDTQYF
TRBV5-1,TRBJ1-6,CASSWDRIYNSPLHF
TRBV7-9,TRBJ1-5,CASSPAGTGGVVYQPQHF
TRBV5-6,TRBJ2-1,CASSLSNYHSTYNEQFF
TRBV6-6,TRBJ1-1,CASSPRGGNTEAFF
TRBV5-8,-,CASSWDSPVEQYF
TRBV28,TRBJ1-3,CASSTLQGTARGNTIYF
TRBV6-5,TRBJ2-3,CASSRLGDTQYF
TRBV9,TRBJ1-1,CASSVEGSITEAFF
TRBV19,TRBJ2-1,CASSIDGWAGGRSYNEQFF
TRBV4-1,TRBJ2-6,CASTLPGQLSGANVLTF
TRBV29-1,TRBJ2-7,CSVGHQSYEQYF
TRBV9,TRBJ2-1,CASSGTGIRAYEQFF
TRBV9,TRBJ2-3,CASSVGHSDTQYF
TRBV6-4,-,CASSDSIGSHEQYF
TRBV27,TRBJ2-1,CASSFRTEYNEQFF
TRBV7-9,TRBJ1-1,CASSLGDRDNTEAFF
TRBV6-5,TRBJ2-5,CASTDRGQETQYF
TRBV10-3,TRBJ1-2,CAIKGQPNYGYTF
TRBV27,TRBJ2-2,CASSLIGGARTGELFF
TRBV27,TRBJ1-2,CASSLSYSLSRTSNYGYTF
TRBV19,TRBJ2-2,CASSILAGATGELFF
TRBV7-9,TRBJ1-2,CASSSRDSLYGYTF
TRBV9,TRBJ1-1,CASSVGDTVYTEAFF
TRBV28,TRBJ1-2,CASSSRFQMPGGAGYGYTF
TRBV5-5,TRBJ1-1,CASSLDTNTEAFF
TRBV7-6,TRBJ2-7,CASSLALDYEQYF
TRBV18,TRBJ2-1,CASSPRSSGKDNEQFF
TRBV5-4,TRBJ2-3,CASSLAGGLASTDTQYF
TRBV6-1,TRBJ2-3,CASGEAGARHTQYF
TRBV11-2,TRBJ1-1,CASSLSGVTEAFF
TRBV27,TRBJ1-2,CASNTDGRAYGYTF
TRBV6-6,TRBJ2-1,CASSSYVSHPRNEQFF
TRBV7-8,TRBJ1-5,CASSFRQGDNQPQHF
TRBV5-1,TRBJ2-1,CASSLPVASYNEQFF
TRBV7-6,TRBJ2-7,CASRASPGQGRHEQYF
TRBV6-1,TRBJ2-1,CASSTGTASEQFF
TRBV4-1,TRBJ1-2,CASSPIRTGQGYGYTF
TRBV4-2,TRBJ2-7,CASSQDDLAGLRRYF
TRBV5-6,TRBJ2-7,CASSFGGSPYEQYF
TRBV5-1,TRBJ2-3,CASSTGQGPDTQYF
TRBV4-2,TRBJ1-4,CASSPPQGSSANEKLFF
TRBV6-1,TRBJ1-4,CASSEANTPTNEKLFF
TRBV19,TRBJ2-7,CASSIGQGPFSYEQYF
TRBV4-1,TRBJ2-7,CASSQGGGGAYEQYF
TRBV11-3,TRBJ2-5,CASSLNQAGGGGHETQYF
TRBV4-2,TRBJ2-1,CASSHPRVDEQFF
TRBV29-1,TRBJ2-1,CSVEDGAGENYNEQFF
TRBV19,TRBJ2-7,CASRPDTYSPYEQYF
TRBV19,TRBJ2-3,CASSSGLLLGTDTQYF
TRBV27,TRBJ1-5,CAGGVRQPQHF
TRBV19,TRBJ2-7,CASSSAEGAYEQYF
TRBV6-5,TRBJ2-2,CASTSRYTGELFF
TRBV6-1,TRBJ1-4,CASSPSWGGNEKLFF
TRBV11-2,TRBJ1-1,CASSLFMNTEAFF